This record covers a single TCR beta chain. The listed genes are named as in mouse. The read stops 1 residue short of the end of the CDR3; the missing end is completed from the germline J gene. This entry belongs to a study of tissue T cells after allogeneic stem cell transplantation. Time point given: mouse harvest day 14 after allogeneic transplant. The graft held 10^6 splenic CD5+ T cells and 10^7 T-cell-depleted bone marrow cells. V lost 2 bases, J lost 1 base, and 4 bases lay in between. The CDR3 loop spans 13 amino acids. The germline gives CDR1 KGHPV, CDR2 FQNQEV (reference sequence). Assay: immunoSEQ multiplex PCR; the TCRdb copy retains only in-frame clones and omits some. The sample gives approximately 5,500 clones, over 45% of which show up once; approximately 39% is in the top ten.

This chain links TRBV26 with TRBJ2-4; D unresolved. The receptor was isolated from a female BALB/c mouse given C57BL/6 T cells with graft-versus-host disease after an allogeneic hematopoietic cell transplant. The sequenced sample consisted of gut tissue. CDR3 sequence reads: CASSLGGQNTLYF. Incomplete CDR3 DNA: TGTGCCAGCAGTCTGGGGGGTCAAAACACCTTGTAC. The variable domain in full, with the rest retrieved from reference TRBV26 and TRBJ2-4, is NSKVIQTPRYLVKGQGQKAKMRCIPEKGHPVVFWYQQNKNNEFKFLINFQNQEVLQQIDMTEKRFSAECPSNSPCSLEIQSSEAGDSALYLCASSLGGQNTLYFGAGTRLSVL.